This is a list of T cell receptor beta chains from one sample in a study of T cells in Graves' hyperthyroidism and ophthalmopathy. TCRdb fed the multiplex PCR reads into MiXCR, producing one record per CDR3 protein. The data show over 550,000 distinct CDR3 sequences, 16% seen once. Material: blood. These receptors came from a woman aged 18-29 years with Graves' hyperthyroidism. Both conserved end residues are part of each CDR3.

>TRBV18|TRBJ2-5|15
CASSPRTSSTETQYF
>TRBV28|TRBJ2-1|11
CASRQDSEQFF
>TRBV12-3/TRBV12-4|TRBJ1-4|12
CASSLAGGGLFF
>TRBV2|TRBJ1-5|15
CASSRDRGVNQPQHF
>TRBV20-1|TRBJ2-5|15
CSARASGRWQETQYF
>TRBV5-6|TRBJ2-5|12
CASKFRKETQYF
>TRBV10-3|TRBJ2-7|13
CAISESRGDEQYF
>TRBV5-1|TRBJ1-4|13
CASSLTLNEKLFF
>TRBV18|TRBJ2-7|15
CASSLQDRGSYEQYF
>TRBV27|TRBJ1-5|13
CASSLTGSQPQHF
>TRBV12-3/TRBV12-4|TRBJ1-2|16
CASSLERQGALSGYTF
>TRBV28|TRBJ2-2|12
CASSLSVGELFF